Following are 17 T cell receptor beta chains from one sample sequenced in a study of T-cell reconstitution after alpha-beta-depleted transplantation in children. A library of TCRbeta sequences, prepared with unique molecular identifiers, was generated. From the PCR reads, TCRdb called clonotypes with MiXCR, one entry per CDR3 protein. The sample records around 70,000 distinct CDR3 sequences, under 13% being singletons. The sequencing here drew on PBMCs, taken before TCRalphabeta/CD19-depleted stem cell transplant. The source is a boy between 10 and 17 years old with acute myeloid leukemia, due to receive a stem cell transplant.

In its sample, this clonotype was seen many times. This chain uses TRBV10-3 with TRBJ2-3; 12 nucleotides agree with TRBD2. The length of the CDR3 is 14 residues. Germline-derived CDR1 and CDR2 are ENHRY and SYGVKD. The V and J ends lost 7 bases and 4 bases, in that order; junction bases with no gene match: 3. The CDR3 bases are TGTGCCATCACGGCTAGCGGGAGGGCAGATACGCAGTATTTT. Translating it yields CAITASGRADTQYF.

In this sample, this clonotype turned up many times. The V call is TRBV7-9, the J call TRBJ2-3, with 9 positions matching TRBD2. J gave up 6 bases and V 0 bases, and 10 bases lay outside the gene matches. Germline V gives CDR1 SEHNR, CDR2 FQNEAQ (reference sequence). This CDR3 contains 17 residues. This CDR3 reads CASSLAHAGGPSDTQYF. The CDR3 DNA is TGTGCCAGCAGCTTAGCGCACGCGGGAGGGCCTTCGGATACGCAGTATTTT.

Turning to this clonotype: This may stem from a read error, because a much larger clone lies one nucleotide away. The chain combines TRBV12-3 or TRBV12-4 with TRBJ2-7, with 10 nucleotides matching TRBD2. CDR3 length: 15 amino acids. V was clipped by 4 bases and J by 4 bases; unmatched bases: 7. Here the CDR3 reads CASSSSGRDSYEQYF. CDR3 in DNA: TGTGCCAGCAGTTCAAGCGGGAGGGACTCGTACGAGCAGTACTTC.

This clonotype has ten or more counts. As DNA, the CDR3 is TGTGCCAGCAGCCAACCCGGGACTAGCGGAACGAGGATATCCTACAATGAGCAGTTCTTC. Protein product: CASSQPGTSGTRISYNEQFF. The chain uses TRBV6-2 or TRBV6-3 and TRBJ2-1; 11 nucleotides agree with TRBD2. V lost 6 bases to trimming and J lost 1 base; unmatched junction nucleotides: 17. Germline-derived CDR1 and CDR2 are MNHEY and SVGEGT. The CDR3 totals 20 residues.

This clonotype was detected many times. The rearrangement uses TRBV5-5 and TRBJ2-1, with D possibly being TRBD2 (6 bases). CDR1 and CDR2 from the germline V gene are SGHKS and YYEKEE (reference sequence). Trimming removed 2 bases from V and 6 bases from J, with 9 bases in between. This CDR3 has 13 residues. The CDR3 nucleotides read TGTGCCAGCAGCTTCGGGGGAAGCAATGAGCAGTTCTTC. It encodes CASSFGGSNEQFF.

This clonotype has a count of ten or more. The chain recombines TRBV7-2 with TRBJ2-3; TRBD2 matches at 11 bases. The CDR3 sequence is 15 residues long. The ends lost 7 bases at V and 1 base at J; junction bases unmatched: 4. Per the germline V gene, CDR1 is SGHTA and CDR2 is FQGNSA. The CDR3 loop reads CASTGTSGRTDTQYF. CDR3 nucleotide sequence: TGTGCCAGCACCGGGACTAGCGGACGCACAGATACGCAGTATTTT.

The chain couples TRBV28 to TRBJ1-3; the D is unclear. This CDR3 spans 16 amino acids. Germline V CDR1 and CDR2: MDHEN, SYDVKM. Trimming pared 3 bases from V and 4 bases from J, leaving 16 bases between. CDR3 residues: CASSFSLAPTGNTIYF. CDR3 nucleotide sequence: TGTGCCAGCAGTTTTAGTTTAGCTCCGACCGGAAACACCATATATTTT.

This clonotype has at least ten counts. Written as DNA, the CDR3 is TGTGCCAGCAGCCACCGCCGAGGGCTGTCTGGAAACACCATATATTTT. Its protein is CASSHRRGLSGNTIYF. This chain links TRBV3-1 with TRBJ1-3; D gene unclear. Trimming stripped 3 bases from V and 1 base from J, with 13 bases between. The CDR3 has 16 residues. Germline CDR1 reads LGHDT; CDR2 reads YNNKEL (reference sequence).

The count of this clonotype is one. The rearrangement links TRBV7-3 to TRBJ2-1; 10 bases align to TRBD2. The CDR3 has 14 amino acids. V was clipped by 2 bases and J by 11 bases; unmatched bases: 6. Germline values: CDR1 SGHTA, CDR2 FQGTGA. The CDR3 reads CASSLRLAGDKQFF. CDR3 nucleotide sequence: TGTGCCAGCAGCTTACGGCTAGCGGGAGATAAGCAGTTCTTC.

This clonotype was seen repeatedly, ten times or more. The V call is TRBV9, the J call TRBJ2-7; the match to TRBD2 covers 9 bases. Losses at the gene ends were 4 bases for V and 7 bases for J; bases not matched to a gene: 6. This CDR3 comprises 13 residues. Looked up from germline, CDR1 is SGDLS and CDR2 is YYNGEE. CDR3 loop: CASSNSGSGEQYF. The CDR3 coding sequence is TGTGCCAGCAGCAATAGCGGGAGTGGTGAGCAGTACTTC.

The table lists this clonotype with many counts. This chain links TRBV12-3 or TRBV12-4 with TRBJ2-3; D is perhaps TRBD2 (6 bases). V gave up 4 bases and J gave up 3 bases, with 17 bases separating them. CDR3 size: 16 residues. CDR3 loop: CASSSSPGVRTDTQYF. The CDR3 coding sequence is TGTGCCAGCAGTTCGTCTCCGGGAGTTAGAACAGATACGCAGTATTTT.

The table lists this clonotype with many counts. The chain uses TRBV20-1 and TRBJ2-5; TRBD1 matches at 10 bases. The length of the CDR3 is 15 residues. Germline V gene data show CDR1 as DFQATT and CDR2 as SNEGSKA (reference sequence). The ends lost 6 bases at V and 5 bases at J; junction bases unmatched: 12. Here the CDR3 reads CSATPWDRGGETQYF. As DNA, the CDR3 is TGCAGTGCGACCCCTTGGGACAGGGGAGGCGAGACCCAGTACTTC.

This clonotype came up many times. The chain combines TRBV27 with TRBJ2-3, with D perhaps TRBD1 (6 bases). Trimming left V 6 bases short and J 1 base short, with 11 bases between. The CDR3 has 14 residues. Germline V CDR1 and CDR2: MNHEY, SMNVEV (reference sequence). CDR3: CASSQRQGTDTQYF. The CDR3 bases are TGTGCCAGCAGCCAGAGACAGGGCACAGATACGCAGTATTTT.

The gene calls are TRBV5-1 and TRBJ2-5; 7 bases fit TRBD2. V shed 4 bases and J 2 bases; nucleotides not matched to a gene: 5. This CDR3 contains 14 residues. Germline CDR1 and CDR2: SGHRS and YFSETQ. The CDR3 bases are TGCGCCAGCAGCCGAGCTAGCGGACAAGAGACCCAGTACTTC. Protein product: CASSRASGQETQYF.

In its sample, this clonotype was seen many times. The chain combines TRBV3-1 with TRBJ2-1, with 11 bases matching TRBD2. The CDR3 length is 16 residues. CDR1 and CDR2 from the germline V gene are LGHDT and YNNKEL (reference sequence). V dropped 4 bases and J dropped 6; count of bases not matched to a gene: 8. The CDR3, as DNA: TGTGCCAGCAGCCGGGCCTCGACTAGCGGGACCAATGAGCAGTTCTTC. Protein sequence: CASSRASTSGTNEQFF.

This clonotype showed up many times. The chain joins TRBV29-1 to TRBJ2-3; 9 bases fit TRBD2. The ends lost 5 bases at V and 4 bases at J; junction bases unmatched: 4. The germline V gene has CDR1 SQVTM and CDR2 ANQGSEA. There are 13 residues in the CDR3. The CDR3 bases are TGCAGCGTTTTGGGACTAGCCGCAGATACGCAGTATTTT. It is translated as CSVLGLAADTQYF.

The table lists this clonotype with many counts. The V call is TRBV28, the J call TRBJ1-4, with TRBD1 matching 7 bases. The CDR3 length is 16 residues. Germline CDR1 and CDR2: MDHEN and SYDVKM. Trimming took 7 bases from V and 8 from J; bases not matched to a gene: 16. CDR3: CASTPQGGVAPEKLFF. The CDR3 coding sequence is TGTGCCAGCACCCCTCAGGGGGGGGTGGCCCCGGAAAAACTGTTTTTT.